The 5 T cell receptor beta chains in this list originate from one sample, sequenced in a study of T-cell memory formation after mild COVID-19. MiXCR was run by TCRdb on the 5' RACE reads, yielding one entry per CDR3 protein. In the table there are about 560,000 distinct CDR3 sequences, approximately 21% of which are singletons. The sequencing input was PBMCs or a T cell subset sorted from them (not recorded which). The receptors come from an adult woman who had mild COVID-19 (a few samples of this study predate the infection). Cell type and time point are not known.

The V and J genes are TRBV9 and TRBJ1-2; no definite D call. The germline CDR1 and CDR2 sequences are SGDLS and YYNGEE. V was trimmed by 1 base and J by 2 bases, leaving 15 bases between them. This CDR3 region has 16 residues. DNA of the CDR3: TGTGCCAGCAGCGTATCCACCCCGGACCCGAACTATGGCTACACCTTC. Translated, it gives CASSVSTPDPNYGYTF.

V is TRBV7-2 and J is TRBJ1-5; D gene uncertain. The V end lost 3 bases, the J end lost 6 bases, and 15 bases lay between the germline ends. This CDR3 region has 15 residues. Germline V lookup: CDR1 SGHTA, CDR2 FQGNSA. The CDR3 region has the DNA TGTGCCAGCAGCTTCGACGCTGCTTTGGGTCAGCCCCAGCATTTT. This encodes CASSFDAALGQPQHF.

This clonotype was counted only a few times. V usage is TRBV4-1 and J usage is TRBJ1-2; D unclear. This CDR3 is built from 15 residues. Germline CDR1 MGHRA, CDR2 YSYEKL. Trimming removed 0 bases at V and 4 bases at J, with 12 bases between. CDR3 in amino acids: CASSQDWQSSYGYTF. CDR3 in DNA: TGCGCCAGCAGCCAAGATTGGCAGTCCTCCTATGGCTACACCTTC.

CDR3 sequence (DNA): TGTGCCAGCAGCTTAAGGCTGCTGGGACAGGGCAATCAGCCCCAGCATTTT. This gives the protein CASSLRLLGQGNQPQHF. This chain connects TRBV7-2 to TRBJ1-5, with 8 bases identical to TRBD1. Germline assignment: CDR1 SGHTA and CDR2 FQGNSA. The CDR3 is 17 residues long. Trimming took 2 bases from V and 2 from J; bases not matched to a gene: 8.

V gene TRBV11-2 combines with J gene TRBJ1-3, with TRBD1 matching over 7 bases. There are 15 residues in the CDR3. The junction had 7 bases not matched to a gene; V was cut back by 5 bases and J by 3 bases. Germline V gene lookup returns CDR1 SGHAT and CDR2 FQNNGV. The CDR3 DNA follows: TGTGCCAGCAGCCAGGGGGATCTTTATGGAAACACCATATATTTT. The encoded protein is CASSQGDLYGNTIYF.